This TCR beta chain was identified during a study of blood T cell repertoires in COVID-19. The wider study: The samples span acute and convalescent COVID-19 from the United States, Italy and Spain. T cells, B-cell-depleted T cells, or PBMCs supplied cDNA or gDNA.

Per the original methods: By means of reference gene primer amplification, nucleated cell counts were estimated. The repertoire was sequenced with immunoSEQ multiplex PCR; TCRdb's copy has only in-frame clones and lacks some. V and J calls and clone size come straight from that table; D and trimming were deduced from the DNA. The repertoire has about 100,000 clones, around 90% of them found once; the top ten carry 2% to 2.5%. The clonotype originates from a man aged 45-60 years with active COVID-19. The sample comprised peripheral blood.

The CDR3 is CASSIQRTSFEGGYTF. In DNA, the CDR3 is TGTGCCAGTAGTATACAAAGGACCTCCTTTGAGGGAGGCTACACCTTC. The V and J genes are TRBV19 and TRBJ1-2; D is unclear. This CDR3 contains 16 residues. V was trimmed by 2 bases and J by 8 bases, leaving 21 bases between them. Germline V lookup: CDR1 LNHDA, CDR2 SQIVND (reference sequence).